The 4 T cell receptor beta chains below all came from one sample that was sequenced in a study of T cell changes during pregnancy in multiple sclerosis. TCRdb keeps only in-frame clones here, not all; method: immunoSEQ multiplex PCR. There are under 35,000 clones in the sample; approximately 81% occur only once, and roughly 8.5% lies in the top ten. The sequencing here drew on CD8+ T cells from peripheral blood mononuclear cells, taken after pregnancy. These receptors were taken from a female donor with multiple sclerosis, enrolled in a pregnancy study.

The chain employs TRBV9 and TRBJ2-7; weak D call: TRBD2 (6 bases). CDR1 is SGDLS and CDR2 is YYNGEE in the germline V gene. V lost 3 bases to trimming and J lost 5 bases, with 15 bases between them. The CDR3 extends over 14 amino acids. This chain's CDR3 is CASSENSGLDEQYF. DNA for the CDR3: TGTGCCAGCAGCGAGAACAGCGGGTTAGACGAGCAGTACTTC.

The genes are TRBV5-6 and TRBJ2-7, with D unclear. The CDR3 runs to 11 residues. Trimming left V 4 bases short and J 3 bases short, with 5 bases between. Germline V gives CDR1 SGHDT, CDR2 YYEEEE. CDR3 loop: CASSRGYEQYF. The CDR3 bases are TGTGCCAGCAGCCGAGGCTACGAGCAGTACTTC.

The chain joins TRBV29-1 to TRBJ2-7, with D possibly TRBD2 on 6 matching bases. The V and J ends lost 6 bases and 2 bases respectively, with 11 bases between them. The CDR3 is 12 residues long. Germline V lookup: CDR1 SQVTM, CDR2 ANQGSEA. For the CDR3, the DNA is TGCAGCGTGGTAGCGGCAACCTACGAGCAGTACTTC. This sequence encodes CSVVAATYEQYF.

The chain has TRBV4-3 and TRBJ2-7, with 8 bases fitting TRBD1. From germline, CDR1 is LGHNA and CDR2 YSLEER. With V trimmed by 0 bases and J by 6 bases, 4 bases remained unmatched. CDR3 length equals 14 residues. The CDR3 DNA sequence: TGCGCCAGCAGCCAAGACAGGGGGCCCATCGAGCAGTACTTC. Protein sequence: CASSQDRGPIEQYF.